This TCR beta chain is drawn from a study of beta chain features in type 1 diabetes. Study conclusions and caveats: Fewer insertions but more deletions were seen at VDJ junctions in type 1 diabetes patients. Type 1 diabetes patients showed a moderate but significant shortening of TCRB CDR3s in all four CD4+ subsets. Patients and controls would be equally affected if PCR favored shorter templates.

Every bit of the isolated RNA underwent reverse transcription, so sequencing read expressed TCRB transcripts. Generated by immunoSEQ multiplex PCR, the TCRdb table keeps only in-frame clones and is missing some. The data show some 370,000 clones, roughly a tenth seen once. Concerning this clone: As yet, its antigen is unknown.

On average, the one heparinised blood draw given by each donor was approximately 0.12 L. The CDR3 loop spans 16 amino acids. V shed 0 bases and J 4 bases; nucleotides not matched to a gene: 8. Germline V gene lookup returns CDR1 KGHSH and CDR2 LQKENI. The sequencing input was central memory CD4+ T cells from blood. This chain connects TRBV18 to TRBJ2-5, with TRBD1 matching 7 bases. The sequence was obtained from a man aged 25 to 40 with type 1 diabetes. CDR3 region: CASSPPAGGLGETQYF. The CDR3 DNA follows: TGTGCCAGCTCACCACCAGCAGGGGGATTGGGAGAGACCCAGTACTTC.